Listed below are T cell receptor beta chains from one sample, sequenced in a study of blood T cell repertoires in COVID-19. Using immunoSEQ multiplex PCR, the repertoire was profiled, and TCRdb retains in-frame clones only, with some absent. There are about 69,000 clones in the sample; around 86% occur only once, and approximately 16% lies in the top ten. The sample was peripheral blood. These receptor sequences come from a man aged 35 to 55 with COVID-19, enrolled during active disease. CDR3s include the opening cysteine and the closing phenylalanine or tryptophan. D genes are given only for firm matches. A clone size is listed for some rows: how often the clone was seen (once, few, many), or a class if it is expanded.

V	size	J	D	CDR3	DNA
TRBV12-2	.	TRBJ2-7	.	CGQGDEQYF	TGTGGTCAGGGGGACGAGCAGTACTTC
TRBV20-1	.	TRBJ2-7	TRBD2	CSAGEGYEQYF	TGCAGTGCTGGGGAGGGCTACGAGCAGTACTTC
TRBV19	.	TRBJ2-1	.	CASQYGRGADYNEQFF	TGTGCCAGTCAGTATGGCCGGGGGGCCGACTACAATGAGCAGTTCTTC
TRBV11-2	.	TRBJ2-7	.	CASSRQPDSSYEQYF	TGTGCCAGCAGCCGCCAGCCGGACAGCTCCTACGAGCAGTACTTC
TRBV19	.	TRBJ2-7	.	CASSMSEGGPSHEQYF	TGTGCCAGTAGTATGTCGGAGGGGGGGCCTAGCCACGAGCAGTACTTC
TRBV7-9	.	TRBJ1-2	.	CASSLTWAQLNYGYTF	TGTGCCAGCAGCTTAACGTGGGCACAGTTGAACTATGGCTACACCTTC
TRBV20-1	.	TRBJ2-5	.	CSASTGGGEFETQYF	TGCAGTGCTAGTACCGGGGGAGGTGAATTCGAGACCCAGTACTTC
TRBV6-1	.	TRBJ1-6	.	CASSEASFLGLSPLHF	TGTGCCAGCAGTGAAGCTTCCTTCCTAGGCTTATCACCCCTCCACTTT
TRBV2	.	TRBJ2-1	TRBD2	CASSDSGGVYNEQFF	TGTGCCAGCAGTGACAGCGGGGGGGTCTACAATGAGCAGTTCTTC
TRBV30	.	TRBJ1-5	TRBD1	CAWSQGTGGQPQHF	TGTGCCTGGAGTCAAGGGACAGGGGGTCAGCCCCAGCATTTT
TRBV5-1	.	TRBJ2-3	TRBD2	CASSFSGGADTQYF	TGCGCCAGCAGCTTTAGCGGGGGGGCAGATACGCAGTATTTT
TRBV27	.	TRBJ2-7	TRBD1	CASSGVARGPYEQYF	TGTGCCAGCAGTGGGGTAGCCAGGGGGCCCTACGAGCAGTACTTC
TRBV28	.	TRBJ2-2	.	CASSSPSSREVTGELFF	TGTGCCAGCAGTTCCCCCTCCAGCCGAGAGGTCACCGGGGAGCTGTTTTTT
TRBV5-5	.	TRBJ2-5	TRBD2	CASSLDSGAIRTQYF	TGTGCCAGCAGCTTGGATAGCGGGGCGATTCGGACCCAGTACTTC
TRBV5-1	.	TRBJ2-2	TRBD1	CASSLAGTGNTGELFF	TGCGCCAGCAGCTTGGCCGGGACAGGCAACACCGGGGAGCTGTTTTTT
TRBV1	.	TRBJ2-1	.	CTSSQVFSGGAFRGRNEQFF	TGCACCAGCAGCCAAGTGTTTAGCGGGGGGGCCTTTAGGGGACGCAATGAGCAGTTCTTC
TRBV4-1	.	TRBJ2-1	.	CASSQERRVVGLEQFF	TGCGCCAGCAGCCAAGAACGGAGGGTGGTTGGTCTTGAGCAGTTCTTC
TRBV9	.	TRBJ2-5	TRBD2	CASSTRGGVETQYF	TGTGCCAGCAGCACCCGCGGGGGGGTGGAGACCCAGTACTTC
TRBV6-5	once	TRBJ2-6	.	CASSDSAGANVLTF	TGTGCCAGCAGCGACAGCGCTGGGGCCAACGTCCTGACTTTC
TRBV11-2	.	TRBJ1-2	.	CASSLRSGEGYTF	TGTGCCAGCAGCTTGCGTTCGGGGGAGGGCTACACCTTC
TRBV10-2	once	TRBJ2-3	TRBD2	CASSGLAGTDTQYF	TGCGCCAGCAGCGGACTAGCGGGCACAGATACGCAGTATTTT
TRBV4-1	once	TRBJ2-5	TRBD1	CASSPLLAGTGVERETQYF	TGCGCCAGCAGCCCCCTGTTAGCCGGGACAGGGGTTGAAAGAGAGACCCAGTACTTC
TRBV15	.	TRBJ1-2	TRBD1	CATSRALQGAYGYTF	TGTGCCACCAGCAGAGCTTTGCAGGGGGCGTATGGCTACACCTTC
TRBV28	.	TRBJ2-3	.	CASSGGGTDTQYF	TGTGCCAGCAGTGGCGGGGGCACAGATACGCAGTATTTT
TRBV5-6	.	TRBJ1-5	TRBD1	CASSSRGQGQPQHF	TGTGCCAGCAGCTCCAGGGGACAGGGGCAGCCCCAGCATTTT
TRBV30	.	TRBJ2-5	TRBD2	CAWTRAGDPRGTQYF	TGTGCCTGGACCCGAGCGGGGGATCCCAGGGGGACCCAGTACTTC
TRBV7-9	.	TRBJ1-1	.	CASSQHGDTNTEAFF	TGTGCCAGCAGCCAACACGGGGATACGAACACTGAAGCTTTCTTT
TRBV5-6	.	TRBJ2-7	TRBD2	CASSLGSGGTYEQYF	TGTGCCAGCAGCTTAGGCAGCGGGGGGACCTACGAGCAGTACTTC
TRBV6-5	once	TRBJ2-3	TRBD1	CASRGQAPTQYF	TGTGCCAGCAGGGGACAGGCCCCTACGCAGTATTTT
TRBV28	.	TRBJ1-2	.	CASSLATVNYGYTF	TGTGCCAGCAGTTTAGCGACAGTTAACTATGGCTACACCTTC
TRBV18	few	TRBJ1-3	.	CASSPPAGTGNTIYF	TGTGCCAGCTCACCCCCCGCAGGGACTGGAAACACCATATATTTT
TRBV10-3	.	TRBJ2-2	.	CAISSGSGGELFF	TGTGCCATCTCAAGCGGATCGGGCGGGGAGCTGTTTTTT
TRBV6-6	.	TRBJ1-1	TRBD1	CASTRDSLLEAFF	TGTGCCAGCACCCGGGACAGCCTACTCGAAGCTTTCTTT
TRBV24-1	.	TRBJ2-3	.	CATSSSGDTQYF	TGTGCCACCTCTAGTTCGGGAGATACGCAGTATTTT
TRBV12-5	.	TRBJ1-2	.	CASGLWGGDYGYTF	TGTGCTAGTGGTTTGTGGGGGGGCGACTATGGCTACACCTTC
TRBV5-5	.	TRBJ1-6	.	CASSLAGGGYSPLHF	TGTGCCAGCAGCTTGGCTGGGGGCGGTTATTCACCCCTCCACTTT
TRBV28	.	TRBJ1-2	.	CASNAGQVTNYGYTF	TGTGCCTCCAATGCGGGTCAGGTTACTAACTATGGCTACACCTTC
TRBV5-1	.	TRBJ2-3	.	CASSHLGRVTDTQYF	TGCGCCAGCAGCCATCTCGGGCGGGTCACAGATACGCAGTATTTT
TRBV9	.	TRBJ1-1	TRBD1	CASSVAGQMNTEAFF	TGTGCCAGCAGCGTAGCGGGACAGATGAACACTGAAGCTTTCTTT
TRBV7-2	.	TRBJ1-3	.	CASSLLNRAGNTIYF	TGTGCCAGCAGCTTATTAAACAGGGCTGGAAACACCATATATTTT
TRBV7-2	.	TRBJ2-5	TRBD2	CASSVSGGRETQYF	TGTGCCAGCAGCGTTAGCGGGGGGAGGGAGACCCAGTACTTC
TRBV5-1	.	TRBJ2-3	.	CASSLGVSGNTDTQYF	TGCGCCAGCAGCTTGGGGGTTAGCGGTAACACAGATACGCAGTATTTT